This T cell receptor beta chain was observed in a study of cytomegalovirus exposure and HLA in healthy donors. Findings of the study overall: In vitro checks showed that a few CMV-associated chains really do target CMV antigens. TCR beta chains numbering under 200 were designated cytomegalovirus-associated.

This table comes from immunoSEQ multiplex PCR, and its TCRdb copy is limited to in-frame clones, with some not included. The repertoire holds 65,000 to 90,000 clones, with around 90% as singletons. This clone was detected a few times. Antigen specificity is unknown. Donors came from a validation cohort of over a hundred subjects, distinct from the first 666-subject cohort. Sample: PBMCs. The sequence derives from a woman under 30 in good health and CMV-seropositive.

The CDR3 bases are TGTGCCAGCAGTTACTCGACGTCTAGCAGCTACGAGCAGTACTTC. Its protein is CASSYSTSSSYEQYF. The chain uses TRBV6-5 and TRBJ2-7; perhaps TRBD2 as D (5 bases). The ends were cut back, 0 bases at V and 3 bases at J, with 12 bases in the middle. The germline gives CDR1 MNHEY, CDR2 SVGAGI. This CDR3 has 15 amino acids.